This TCR beta chain was observed in a study of human T cells and chemical hapten exposure. Looked up from germline, CDR1 is SGHRS and CDR2 is YFSETQ. Between the trimmed V and J ends, which lost 2 bases and 2 bases, there was a span of 9 bases. The CDR3 spans 14 residues. Time point denoted: healthy volunteer bleed at 2 weeks. Total RNA came from unfractionated whole blood. The library attached unique molecular identifiers to individual cDNA molecules. Original processing notes: The number of TCRs in each sample had a median of about 96,000 and spanned about 23,224 to 690,600. TCRdb independently ran MiXCR on the RACE reads; one entry per CDR3 protein. These V and J calls are TCRdb output, not the study's own analysis. The profile shows about 130,000 distinct CDR3 sequences, approximately 9.5% of them singletons.

The sample comprised whole blood. V gene TRBV5-1 combines with J gene TRBJ2-3, with D perhaps matching TRBD1 (5 bases). This clonotype was sampled from a male donor in good health. Some clones in this sample may be carry-over from other donors' samples. As DNA, the CDR3 is TGCGCCAGCAGCTTTGACAGTGCCACAGATACGCAGTATTTT. It specifies CASSFDSATDTQYF.